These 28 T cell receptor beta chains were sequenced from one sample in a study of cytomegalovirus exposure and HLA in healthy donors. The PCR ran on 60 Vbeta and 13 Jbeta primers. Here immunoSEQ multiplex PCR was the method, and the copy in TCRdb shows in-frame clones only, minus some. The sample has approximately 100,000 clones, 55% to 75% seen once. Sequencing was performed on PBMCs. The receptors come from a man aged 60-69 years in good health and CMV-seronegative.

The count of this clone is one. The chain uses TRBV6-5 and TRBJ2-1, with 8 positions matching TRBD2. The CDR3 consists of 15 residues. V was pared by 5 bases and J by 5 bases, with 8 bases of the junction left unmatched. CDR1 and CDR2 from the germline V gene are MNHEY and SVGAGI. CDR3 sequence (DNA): TGTGCCAGCAGTGGGACTAGAAGGTTGGACAATGAGCAGTTCTTC. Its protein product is CASSGTRRLDNEQFF.

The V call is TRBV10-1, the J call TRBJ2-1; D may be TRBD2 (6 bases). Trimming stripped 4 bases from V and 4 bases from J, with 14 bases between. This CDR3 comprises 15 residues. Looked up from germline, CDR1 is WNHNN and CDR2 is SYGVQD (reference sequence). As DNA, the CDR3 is TGCGCCAGCAGTGGTACGGGAGACCTTTACAATGAGCAGTTCTTC. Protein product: CASSGTGDLYNEQFF.

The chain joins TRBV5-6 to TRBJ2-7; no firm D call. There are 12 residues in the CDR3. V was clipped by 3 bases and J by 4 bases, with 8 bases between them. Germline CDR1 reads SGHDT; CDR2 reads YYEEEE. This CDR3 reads CASSSLLYEQYF. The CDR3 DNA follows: TGTGCCAGCAGCTCACTACTATACGAGCAGTACTTC.

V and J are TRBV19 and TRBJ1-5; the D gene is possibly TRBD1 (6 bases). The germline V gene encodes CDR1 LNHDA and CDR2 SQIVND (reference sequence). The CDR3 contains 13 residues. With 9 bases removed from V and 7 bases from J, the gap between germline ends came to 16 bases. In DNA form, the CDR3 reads TGTGCCAGCGCGGGGGCCCCCCAGCAGCCCCAGCATTTT. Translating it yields CASAGAPQQPQHF.

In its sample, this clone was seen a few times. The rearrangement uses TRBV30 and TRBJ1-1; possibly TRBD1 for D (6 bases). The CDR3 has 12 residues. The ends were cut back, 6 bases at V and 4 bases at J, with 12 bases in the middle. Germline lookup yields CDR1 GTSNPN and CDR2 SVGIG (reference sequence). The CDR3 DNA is TGTGCCTGTCACAGGGCGTCCACTGAAGCTTTCTTT. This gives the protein CACHRASTEAFF.

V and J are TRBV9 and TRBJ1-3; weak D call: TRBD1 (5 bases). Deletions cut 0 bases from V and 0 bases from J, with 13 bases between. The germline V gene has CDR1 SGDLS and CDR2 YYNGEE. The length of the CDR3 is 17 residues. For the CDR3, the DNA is TGTGCCAGCAGCGTAGCCCCGGGGGGAATCTCTGGAAACACCATATATTTT. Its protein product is CASSVAPGGISGNTIYF.

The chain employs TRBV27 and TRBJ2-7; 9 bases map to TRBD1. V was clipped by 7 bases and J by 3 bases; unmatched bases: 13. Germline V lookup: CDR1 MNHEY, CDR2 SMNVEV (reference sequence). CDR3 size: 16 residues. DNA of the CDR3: TGTGCCAGCACAAGTGTCTCGCAGGGACAGGGCTACGAGCAGTACTTC. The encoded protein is CASTSVSQGQGYEQYF.

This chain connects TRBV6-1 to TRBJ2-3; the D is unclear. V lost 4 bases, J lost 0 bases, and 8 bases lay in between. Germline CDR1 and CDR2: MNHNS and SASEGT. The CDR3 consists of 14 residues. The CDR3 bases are TGTGCCAGCAGTGGACTGAGAAGCACAGATACGCAGTATTTT. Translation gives CASSGLRSTDTQYF.

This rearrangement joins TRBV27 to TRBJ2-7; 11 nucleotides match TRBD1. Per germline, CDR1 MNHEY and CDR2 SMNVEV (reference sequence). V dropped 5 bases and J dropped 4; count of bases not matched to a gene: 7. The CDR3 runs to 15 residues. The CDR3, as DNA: TGTGCCAGCAGTGGGCGGACAGGGGGCCAGTACGAGCAGTACTTC. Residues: CASSGRTGGQYEQYF.

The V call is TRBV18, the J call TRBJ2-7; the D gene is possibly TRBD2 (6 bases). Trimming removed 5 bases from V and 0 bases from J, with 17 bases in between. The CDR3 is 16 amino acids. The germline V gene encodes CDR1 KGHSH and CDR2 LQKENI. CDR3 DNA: TGTGCCAGCTCAGGGACGTCCGCGGGGAGCTCCTACGAGCAGTACTTC. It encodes CASSGTSAGSSYEQYF.

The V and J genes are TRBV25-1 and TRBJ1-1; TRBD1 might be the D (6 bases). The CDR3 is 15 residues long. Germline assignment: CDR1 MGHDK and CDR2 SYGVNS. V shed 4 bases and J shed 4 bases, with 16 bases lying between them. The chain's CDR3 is CASSGQVIRSTEAFF. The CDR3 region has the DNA TGTGCCAGCAGTGGACAGGTAATCCGGTCCACTGAAGCTTTCTTT. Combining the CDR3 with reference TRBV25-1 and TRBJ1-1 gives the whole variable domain EADIYQTPRYLVIGTGKKITLECSQTMGHDKMYWYQQDPGMELHLIHYSYGVNSTEKGDLSSESTVSRIRTEHFPLTLESARPSHTSQYLCASSGQVIRSTEAFFGQGTRLTVV.

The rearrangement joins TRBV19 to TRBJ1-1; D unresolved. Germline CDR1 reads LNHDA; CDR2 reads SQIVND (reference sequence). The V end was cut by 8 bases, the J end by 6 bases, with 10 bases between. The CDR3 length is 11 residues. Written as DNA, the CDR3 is TGTGCCAGTTCCCGGACTTCTGAAGCTTTCTTT. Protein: CASSRTSEAFF.

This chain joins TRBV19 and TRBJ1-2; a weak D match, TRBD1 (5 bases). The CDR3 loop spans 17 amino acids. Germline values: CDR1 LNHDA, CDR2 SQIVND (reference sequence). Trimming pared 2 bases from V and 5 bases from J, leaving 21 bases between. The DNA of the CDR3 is TGTGCCAGTAGTATATTTTCAGGAGGAGGGACCATGTATGGCTACACCTTC. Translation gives CASSIFSGGGTMYGYTF.

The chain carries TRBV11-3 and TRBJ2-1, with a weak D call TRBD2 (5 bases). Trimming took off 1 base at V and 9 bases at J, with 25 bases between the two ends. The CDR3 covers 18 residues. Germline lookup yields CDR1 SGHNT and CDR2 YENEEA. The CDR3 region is CASSLGGVGGMAVGEQFF. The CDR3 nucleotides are TGTGCCAGCAGCTTAGGGGGAGTCGGCGGTATGGCAGTTGGTGAGCAGTTCTTC.

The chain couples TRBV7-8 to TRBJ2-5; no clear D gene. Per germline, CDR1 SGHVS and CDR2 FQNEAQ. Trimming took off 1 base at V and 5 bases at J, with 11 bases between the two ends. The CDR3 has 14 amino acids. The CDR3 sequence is CASSLGSPRETQYF. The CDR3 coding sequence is TGTGCCAGCAGCTTAGGGTCTCCGCGGGAGACCCAGTACTTC.

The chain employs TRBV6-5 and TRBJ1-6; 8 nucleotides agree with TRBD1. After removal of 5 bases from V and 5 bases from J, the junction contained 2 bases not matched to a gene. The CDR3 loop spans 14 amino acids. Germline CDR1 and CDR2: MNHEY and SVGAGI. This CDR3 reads CASSATGDNSPLHF. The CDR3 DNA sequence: TGTGCCAGCAGTGCGACAGGGGATAATTCACCCCTCCACTTT.

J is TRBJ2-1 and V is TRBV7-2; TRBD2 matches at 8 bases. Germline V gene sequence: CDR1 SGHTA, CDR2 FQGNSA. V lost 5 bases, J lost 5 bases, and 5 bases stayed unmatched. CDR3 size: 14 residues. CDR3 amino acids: CASSTGTSNNEQFF. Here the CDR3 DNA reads TGTGCCAGCAGCACCGGGACTAGTAACAATGAGCAGTTCTTC.

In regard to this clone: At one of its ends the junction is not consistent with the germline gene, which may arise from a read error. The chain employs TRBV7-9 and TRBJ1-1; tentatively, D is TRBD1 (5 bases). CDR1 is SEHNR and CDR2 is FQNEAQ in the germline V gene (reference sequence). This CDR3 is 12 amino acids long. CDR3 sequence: CSSTPRQSEAFF. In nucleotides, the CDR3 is TGTTCCAGCACCCCCCGACAGTCTGAAGCTTTCTTT. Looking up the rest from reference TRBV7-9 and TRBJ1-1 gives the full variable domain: DTGVSQNPRHKITKRGQNVTFRCDPISEHNRLYWYRQTLGQGPEFLTYFQNEAQLEKSRLLSDRFSAERPKGSFSTLEIQRTEQGDSAMYLCSSTPRQSEAFFGQGTRLTVV.

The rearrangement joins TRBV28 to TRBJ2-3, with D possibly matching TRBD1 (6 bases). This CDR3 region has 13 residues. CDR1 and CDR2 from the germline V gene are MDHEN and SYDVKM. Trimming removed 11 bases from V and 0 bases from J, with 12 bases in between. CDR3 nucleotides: TGTGCCTTAGGGACATTAAGCACAGATACGCAGTATTTT. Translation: CALGTLSTDTQYF.

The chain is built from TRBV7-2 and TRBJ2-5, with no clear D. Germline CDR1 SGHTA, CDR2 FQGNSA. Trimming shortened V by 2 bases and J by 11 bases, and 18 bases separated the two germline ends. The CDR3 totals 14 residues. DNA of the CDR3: TGTGCCAGCAGCTTATTTGTATCTGGTTATGAGCAGTACTTC. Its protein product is CASSLFVSGYEQYF. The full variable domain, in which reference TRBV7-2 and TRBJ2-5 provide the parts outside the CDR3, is GAGVSQSPSNKVTEKGKDVELRCDPISGHTALYWYRQSLGQGLEFLIYFQGNSAPDKSGLPSDRFSAERTGGSVSTLTIQRTQQEDSAVYLCASSLFVSGYEQYFGPGTRLLVL.

The DNA for the CDR3 is TGTGCCAGCAGGCGCTCAGGGGATCCCTACGAGCAGTACTTC. It encodes CASRRSGDPYEQYF. This chain links TRBV14 with TRBJ2-7, with D possibly matching TRBD1 (6 bases). CDR1 SGHDN and CDR2 FVKESK come from the germline V gene. This CDR3 has 14 residues. V was shortened by 6 bases and J by 2 bases, with 14 bases between the two germline ends.

The CDR3: CAISPDGELAGYTF. CDR3 DNA sequence: TGTGCCATCAGTCCTGACGGGGAGCTGGCTGGCTACACCTTC. The chain joins TRBV10-3 to TRBJ1-2; no reliable D call. V dropped 5 bases and J dropped 7 bases, with 17 bases sitting between them. Germline CDR1 and CDR2: ENHRY and SYGVKD. This CDR3 spans 14 amino acids.

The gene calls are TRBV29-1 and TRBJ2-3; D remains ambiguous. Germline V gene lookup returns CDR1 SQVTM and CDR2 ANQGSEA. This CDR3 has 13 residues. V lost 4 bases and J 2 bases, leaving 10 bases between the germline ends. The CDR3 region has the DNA TGCAGCGTTGCCCTCCTCTTCACAGATACGCAGTATTTT. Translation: CSVALLFTDTQYF.

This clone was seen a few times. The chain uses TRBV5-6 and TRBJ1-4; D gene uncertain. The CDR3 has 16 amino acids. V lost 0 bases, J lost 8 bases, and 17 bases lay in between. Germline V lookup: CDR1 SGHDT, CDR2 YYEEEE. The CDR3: CASSLGRLAAGEKLFF. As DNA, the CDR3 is TGTGCCAGCAGCTTGGGTCGACTAGCGGCTGGAGAAAAACTGTTTTTT.

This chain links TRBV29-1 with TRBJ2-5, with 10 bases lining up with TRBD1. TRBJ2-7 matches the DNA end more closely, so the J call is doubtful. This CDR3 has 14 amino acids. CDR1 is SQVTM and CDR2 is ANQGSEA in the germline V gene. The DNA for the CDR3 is TGCAGCGTTCGGGACAGGGGAAGGATACGCGAGCAGTACTTC. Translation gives CSVRDRGRIREQYF.

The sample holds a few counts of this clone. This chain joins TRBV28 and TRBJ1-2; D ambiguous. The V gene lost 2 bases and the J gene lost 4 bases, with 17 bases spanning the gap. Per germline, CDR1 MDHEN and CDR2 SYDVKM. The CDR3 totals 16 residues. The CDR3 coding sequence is TGTGCCAGCAGTTTAAAACCGGGTCAACCCAGCTATGGCTACACCTTC. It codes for CASSLKPGQPSYGYTF.

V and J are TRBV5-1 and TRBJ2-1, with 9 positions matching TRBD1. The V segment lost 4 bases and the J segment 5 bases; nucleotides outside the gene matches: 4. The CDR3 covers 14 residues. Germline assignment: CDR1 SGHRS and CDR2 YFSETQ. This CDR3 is CASSPGQGHNEQFF. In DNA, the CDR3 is TGCGCCAGCAGCCCGGGACAGGGTCACAATGAGCAGTTCTTC. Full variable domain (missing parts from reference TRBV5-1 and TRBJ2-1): KAGVTQTPRYLIKTRGQQVTLSCSPISGHRSVSWYQQTPGQGLQFLFEYFSETQRNKGNFPGRFSGRQFSNSRSEMNVSTLELGDSALYLCASSPGQGHNEQFFGPGTRLTVL.

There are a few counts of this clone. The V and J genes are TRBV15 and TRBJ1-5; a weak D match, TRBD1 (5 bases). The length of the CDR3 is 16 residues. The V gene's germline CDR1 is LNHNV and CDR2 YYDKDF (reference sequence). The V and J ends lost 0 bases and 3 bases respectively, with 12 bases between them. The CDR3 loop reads CATSRDHDSPNQPQHF. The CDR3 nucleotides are TGTGCCACCAGCAGAGATCACGACAGTCCCAATCAGCCCCAGCATTTT.